Presented here are 19 T cell receptor beta chains from one specimen sequenced in a study of blood T cell repertoires in COVID-19. Data came from immunoSEQ multiplex PCR; TCRdb stores just in-frame clones and leaves some out. The sample lists fewer than 250,000 clones; roughly 80% were seen once. The sample taken for sequencing was peripheral blood. These receptors all stem from a woman older than 75 with acute or convalescent COVID-19.

In its sample, this clone was seen a few times. The V call is TRBV5-1, the J call TRBJ2-7, with TRBD2 as a possible D gene (7 bases). V lost 6 bases, J lost 0 bases, and 13 bases lay in between. The CDR3 spans 14 residues. From germline, CDR1 is SGHRS and CDR2 YFSETQ. CDR3 nucleotides: TGCGCCAGCAAGGAGCGGGACAACTCCTACGAGCAGTACTTC. Translating it yields CASKERDNSYEQYF. Complete variable domain (other parts from reference TRBV5-1 and TRBJ2-7): KAGVTQTPRYLIKTRGQQVTLSCSPISGHRSVSWYQQTPGQGLQFLFEYFSETQRNKGNFPGRFSGRQFSNSRSEMNVSTLELGDSALYLCASKERDNSYEQYFGPGTRLTVT.

The rearrangement joins TRBV6-5 to TRBJ2-2; no reliable D call. CDR1 and CDR2 (germline): MNHEY, SVGAGI. V lost 2 bases to trimming and J lost 5 bases, with 15 bases between them. This CDR3 region has 16 residues. CDR3 loop: CASSYGGSFATGELFF. CDR3 DNA sequence: TGTGCCAGCAGTTACGGCGGCTCCTTCGCGACCGGGGAGCTGTTTTTT.

CDR3 nucleotides: TGTGCCAGCAGCCAAGTCGGGGGGCTGAACACTGAAGCTTTCTTT. It codes for CASSQVGGLNTEAFF. V is TRBV3-1 (or the pseudogene TRBV3-2) and J is TRBJ1-1, with a weak D call TRBD1 (6 bases). The germline V and J ends were trimmed by 1 base and 0 bases, with 9 bases remaining between them. Per germline, CDR1 LGHDT and CDR2 YNNKEL (reference sequence). The CDR3 loop spans 15 amino acids.

This chain links TRBV5-6 with TRBJ2-3, with 12 bases matching TRBD1. CDR3 length: 16 amino acids. Germline V lookup: CDR1 SGHDT, CDR2 YYEEEE. The V and J ends lost 4 bases and 5 bases, in that order; junction bases with no gene match: 8. The CDR3 DNA sequence: TGTGCCAGCAGCGGGGGGACAGGGGGCGGTGGAGATACGCAGTATTTT. This codes for CASSGGTGGGGDTQYF.

This clone was counted once. The rearrangement joins TRBV7-9 to TRBJ1-3; D is unresolved. The CDR3 loop spans 15 amino acids. The germline gives CDR1 SEHNR, CDR2 FQNEAQ (reference sequence). The V and J ends lost 0 bases and 10 bases respectively, with 16 bases between them. CDR3 loop: CASSLAGRSTATIYF. CDR3 nucleotides: TGTGCCAGCAGCTTAGCAGGGAGGTCCACCGCAACCATATATTTT.

V is TRBV9 and J is TRBJ2-5, with D possibly matching TRBD2 (5 bases). The V end was cut by 4 bases, the J end by 2 bases, with 9 bases between. The CDR3 spans 13 residues. CDR1 is SGDLS and CDR2 is YYNGEE in the germline V gene. Here the CDR3 DNA reads TGTGCCAGCAGCTTGAGCGGTCAAGAGACCCAGTACTTC. Translation gives CASSLSGQETQYF.

The chain has TRBV5-4 and TRBJ2-6; D may be TRBD1 (6 bases). This CDR3 has 19 amino acids. Trimming pared 1 base from V and 0 bases from J, leaving 17 bases between. Germline CDR1 SGHNT, CDR2 YYREEE (reference sequence). The CDR3 nucleotides read TGTGCCAGCAGCTTGTCGGCCAGGGGTTACATCTCTGGGGCCAACGTCCTGACTTTC. Protein product: CASSLSARGYISGANVLTF.

This clone came up once. V gene TRBV7-7 combines with J gene TRBJ2-2; 7 bases agree with TRBD1. The CDR3 loop spans 13 amino acids. The germline V gene encodes CDR1 SSHAT and CDR2 FNYEAQ (reference sequence). The CDR3 coding sequence is TGTGCTTGGGGACAGACGAACACCGGGGAGCTGTTTTTT. It specifies CAWGQTNTGELFF.

V and J are TRBV5-5 and TRBJ2-7; D might be TRBD2 (6 bases). The V end lost 0 bases, the J end lost 5 bases, and 12 bases lay between the germline ends. The germline CDR1 and CDR2 sequences are SGHKS and YYEKEE (reference sequence). CDR3 length: 14 amino acids. CDR3 protein: CASSLGLVTHEQYF. The DNA of the CDR3 is TGTGCCAGCAGCTTGGGACTAGTAACCCACGAGCAGTACTTC.

The rearrangement joins TRBV30 to TRBJ1-1, with a tentative D call TRBD1 (5 bases). The germline V gene encodes CDR1 GTSNPN and CDR2 SVGIG (reference sequence). This CDR3 has 14 residues. Deletions cut 0 bases from V and 1 base from J, with 9 bases between. CDR3 nucleotide sequence: TGTGCCTGGAGTGTACAGGAGGGGAACACTGAAGCTTTCTTT. Protein: CAWSVQEGNTEAFF.

This clone came up once. The chain links TRBV4-1 to TRBJ2-1, with a tentative D call TRBD2 (5 bases). CDR1 is MGHRA and CDR2 is YSYEKL in the germline V gene. The CDR3 runs to 11 residues. Trimming took off 4 bases at V and 10 bases at J, with 8 bases between the two ends. The CDR3 here is CASSRGLEQFF. In DNA, the CDR3 is TGCGCCAGCAGCCGAGGACTCGAGCAGTTCTTC.

This chain links TRBV4-2 with TRBJ2-2; D perhaps matches TRBD2 (5 bases). The CDR3 runs 16 residues. Trimming took 1 base from V and 4 from J, leaving 13 bases between them. Looked up from germline, CDR1 is LGHNA and CDR2 is YNFKEQ. The CDR3 here is CASSQVLSSRTGELFF. The CDR3 bases are TGTGCCAGCAGCCAAGTCCTGTCTAGCCGCACCGGGGAGCTGTTTTTT.

There are a few counts of this clone. The chain combines TRBV11-2 with TRBJ1-1; 9 nucleotides agree with TRBD1. The germline V gene has CDR1 SGHAT and CDR2 FQNNGV. Trimming cost V 1 base and J 0 bases; bases outside gene matches: 3. This CDR3 contains 16 residues. The CDR3 DNA sequence: TGTGCCAGCAGCTTAGGGACAGGGGCCCTGAACACTGAAGCTTTCTTT. Translated: CASSLGTGALNTEAFF.

The rearrangement joins TRBV19 to TRBJ1-5, with TRBD1 matching 10 bases. V lost 5 bases to trimming and J lost 3 bases; unmatched junction nucleotides: 10. Germline CDR1 reads LNHDA; CDR2 reads SQIVND (reference sequence). This CDR3 is built from 17 residues. The CDR3 protein is CASSPGQGGRNNQPQHF. In DNA, the CDR3 is TGTGCCAGTAGTCCTGGACAGGGGGGAAGGAACAATCAGCCCCAGCATTTT.

This clone was recorded only once. J is TRBJ1-2 and V is TRBV5-4, with D possibly being TRBD1 (6 bases). CDR3 length: 15 residues. V was shortened by 4 bases and J by 0 bases, with 13 bases between the two germline ends. Per the germline V gene, CDR1 is SGHNT and CDR2 is YYREEE (reference sequence). CDR3 region: CASSPRDTTNYGYTF. The CDR3 bases are TGTGCCAGCAGCCCCCGGGACACCACTAACTATGGCTACACCTTC.

V is TRBV7-8 and J is TRBJ1-4, with 7 bases aligning to TRBD1. Trimming took 0 bases from V and 14 from J; bases not matched to a gene: 18. Germline CDR1 reads SGHVS; CDR2 reads FQNEAQ. The CDR3 contains 17 residues. CDR3 DNA: TGTGCCAGCAGCTTAGCGGGTTGGGGCACACTCAGGGGGAATCTGTTTTTT. This gives the protein CASSLAGWGTLRGNLFF.

V usage is TRBV5-1 and J usage is TRBJ2-2, with unresolved D. Between the trimmed V and J ends, which lost 0 bases and 3 bases, there was a span of 6 bases. Germline assignment: CDR1 SGHRS and CDR2 YFSETQ. The length of the CDR3 is 14 residues. The CDR3 protein is CASSLAGHTGELFF. The CDR3 DNA reads as TGCGCCAGCAGCTTGGCAGGCCACACCGGGGAGCTGTTTTTT. The variable domain in full, completed from reference TRBV5-1 and TRBJ2-2, reads KAGVTQTPRYLIKTRGQQVTLSCSPISGHRSVSWYQQTPGQGLQFLFEYFSETQRNKGNFPGRFSGRQFSNSRSEMNVSTLELGDSALYLCASSLAGHTGELFFGEGSRLTVL.

V is TRBV5-1 and J is TRBJ2-1; 8 bases agree with TRBD2. This CDR3 has 14 residues. CDR1 SGHRS and CDR2 YFSETQ come from the germline V gene. The V segment lost 5 bases and the J segment 4 bases; nucleotides outside the gene matches: 5. As DNA, the CDR3 is TGCGCCAGCAGGGCGGGAGGAGTTTACAATGAGCAGTTCTTC. Amino acid sequence: CASRAGGVYNEQFF.

A remark on this clone: Other nucleotide sequences in the sample specify the same CDR3. This chain uses TRBV5-1 with TRBJ1-2; 9 positions match TRBD1. The CDR3 runs to 14 residues. Germline V lookup: CDR1 SGHRS, CDR2 YFSETQ. The ends lost 0 bases at V and 6 bases at J; junction bases unmatched: 3. The CDR3 spells CASSLDRGRDGYTF. In nucleotides, the CDR3 is TGCGCCAGCAGCTTGGACAGGGGGCGCGATGGCTACACCTTC.